This entry features one T cell receptor beta chain sequence. The authors prepared the TCRbeta library with unique molecular identifiers. TCRdb used MiXCR to reprocess the PCR reads, holding one entry per CDR3 protein. In the table there are about a million distinct CDR3 sequences, roughly 31% of which are singletons. The data belong to a study of T-cell reconstitution after alpha-beta-depleted transplantation in children. Germline values: CDR1 SGHVS, CDR2 FQNEAQ. The CDR3 length is 11 residues. The V gene lost 7 bases and the J gene lost 4 bases, with 8 bases spanning the gap. The sample here was PBMCs, mostly from graft donor cells, taken 360 days after TCRalphabeta/CD19-depleted stem cell transplant. This clonotype originated in a boy under three years old who had a stem cell transplant for SCID, so the T cells may come from the graft donor. This chain connects TRBV7-8 to TRBJ2-7, with D uncertain. The CDR3 reads CASIFHYEQYF. Written as DNA, the CDR3 is TGTGCCAGCATTTTTCATTACGAGCAGTACTTC.